The 17 T cell receptor beta chains below come from one sample, sequenced in a study of T cells in Graves' hyperthyroidism and ophthalmopathy. RNA transcripts served as the template for amplifying TCR beta CDR3 regions. The HTBI primer set served for first-round RT-PCR of the TCR CDR3. TCRdb ran MiXCR on the multiplex PCR reads and lists one entry per CDR3 protein. The table has some 510,000 distinct CDR3 sequences, just over 45% seen once. The sample was peripheral blood or thyroid tissue (not recorded which). Source of these receptors: a woman between 18 and 29 years old with Graves' hyperthyroidism.

In its sample, this clonotype was seen many times. V and J are TRBV29-1 and TRBJ1-1, with D maybe TRBD1 (5 bases). Trimming cost V 3 bases and J 4 bases, with 12 bases left between them. This CDR3 contains 13 residues. Germline V lookup: CDR1 SQVTM, CDR2 ANQGSEA. The CDR3 here is CSVESGLGTEAFF. The CDR3 bases are TGCAGCGTTGAGTCAGGGCTGGGCACTGAAGCTTTCTTT.

The sample holds a few counts of this clonotype. CDR3 protein: CASSPPGGTHGYTF. CDR3 nucleotide sequence: TGTGCCAGCAGCCCCCCGGGGGGTACCCATGGCTACACCTTC. The chain has TRBV9 and TRBJ1-2, with D maybe TRBD1 (5 bases). The ends were cut back, 4 bases at V and 6 bases at J, with 16 bases in the middle. The CDR3 is 14 residues long. The V gene's germline CDR1 is SGDLS and CDR2 YYNGEE.

The chain combines TRBV29-1 with TRBJ1-1; TRBD1 matches at 8 bases. The J segment lost 0 bases and the V segment lost 4 bases, leaving 4 bases of the junction unmatched. The germline gives CDR1 SQVTM, CDR2 ANQGSEA. This CDR3 has 14 residues. The CDR3: CSVVGQGMNTEAFF. CDR3 coding DNA: TGCAGCGTTGTAGGACAGGGTATGAACACTGAAGCTTTCTTT.

The chain's CDR3 is CATSEPLTAGYGYTF. The CDR3 nucleotides are TGTGCCACCAGTGAGCCATTAACAGCGGGCTATGGCTACACCTTC. This chain joins TRBV24-1 and TRBJ1-2; D uncertain. The CDR3 covers 15 residues. Between the trimmed V and J ends, which lost 4 bases and 4 bases, there was a span of 15 bases. The germline gives CDR1 KGHDR, CDR2 SFDVKD.

The chain links TRBV20-1 to TRBJ1-1, with D possibly being TRBD1 (5 bases). CDR1 DFQATT and CDR2 SNEGSKA come from the germline V gene (reference sequence). The CDR3 contains 14 residues. The ends were cut back, 1 base at V and 1 base at J, with 10 bases in the middle. The CDR3 reads CSARAGGANTEAFF. The CDR3 bases are TGCAGTGCTAGAGCGGGGGGAGCGAACACTGAAGCTTTCTTT.

At least ten counts were recorded for this clonotype. The rearrangement links TRBV24-1 to TRBJ2-2, with 7 bases identical to TRBD1. Germline CDR1 is KGHDR and CDR2 is SFDVKD. Germline trimming cut 4 bases from V and 0 bases from J; bases unmatched to any gene: 4. CDR3 length: 16 residues. For the CDR3, the DNA is TGTGCCACCAGTGACGACAGGGTGACGAACACCGGGGAGCTGTTTTTT. Its protein is CATSDDRVTNTGELFF.

On this clonotype: Relative to the germline gene, one junction end is altered; a read error may explain this. The rearrangement uses TRBV7-9 and TRBJ1-2; tentative D call: TRBD1 (6 bases). Germline V gene sequence: CDR1 SEHNR, CDR2 FQNEAQ (reference sequence). This CDR3 is built from 16 residues. DNA of the CDR3: TGTGCCAGCAACTTAGAGGGGGGACGGACCCCTCATGGCTACACCTTC. This translates into CASNLEGGRTPHGYTF.

The gene calls are TRBV7-9 and TRBJ1-2; D uncertain. Germline V gives CDR1 SEHNR, CDR2 FQNEAQ (reference sequence). Trimming removed 3 bases at V and 6 bases at J, with 8 bases between. The CDR3 consists of 12 residues. CDR3 sequence reads: CASSLSGNGYTF. The CDR3 DNA reads as TGTGCCAGCAGCTTGAGCGGTAATGGCTACACCTTC.

The genes are TRBV19 and TRBJ1-1; 8 bases line up with TRBD1. Trimming at V came to 2 bases and at J to 4 bases, leaving 9 bases not matched to a gene. From germline, CDR1 is LNHDA and CDR2 SQIVND (reference sequence). There are 16 residues in the CDR3. CDR3 protein: CASSIPPRGQSTEAFF. In DNA form, the CDR3 reads TGTGCCAGTAGTATACCCCCCAGGGGGCAGAGCACTGAAGCTTTCTTT.

This clonotype has at least ten counts. The chain couples TRBV24-1 to TRBJ1-1; 9 bases line up with TRBD1. Unmatched junction bases numbered 7, after V lost 8 bases and J lost 1 base. This CDR3 has 15 residues. Looked up from germline, CDR1 is KGHDR and CDR2 is SFDVKD. Written as DNA, the CDR3 is TGTGCCACCAACCCCGCGGGACAGGGGAACACTGAAGCTTTCTTT. Protein: CATNPAGQGNTEAFF.

For this clonotype: Here the CDR3 omits its conserved ending phenylalanine or tryptophan, so a read error is the likely source. The chain is built from TRBV6-5 and TRBJ1-1; D unresolved. V was pared by 4 bases and J by 6 bases, with 9 bases between. Germline CDR1 is MNHEY and CDR2 is SVGAGI. CDR3 length: 12 residues. Here the CDR3 DNA reads TGTGCCAGCAGTTGGTGGAGGGCTGAAGCTTTCCTT. Translation: CASSWWRAEAFL.

This clonotype was counted between two and nine times. This chain uses TRBV7-2 with TRBJ2-5; the D is unclear. Trimming cost V 0 bases and J 1 base, with 6 bases left between them. This CDR3 has 14 residues. Germline V gives CDR1 SGHTA, CDR2 FQGNSA. The CDR3 region is CASSLAGFQETQYF. The CDR3 coding sequence is TGTGCCAGCAGCTTAGCGGGTTTCCAAGAGACCCAGTACTTC.

J is TRBJ1-1 and V is TRBV7-2, with D uncertain. The ends were cut back, 5 bases at V and 1 base at J, with 14 bases in the middle. The germline CDR1 and CDR2 sequences are SGHTA and FQGNSA. This CDR3 comprises 15 residues. This CDR3 is CASSLHREENTEAFF. The CDR3 nucleotides are TGTGCCAGCAGCCTTCATAGGGAGGAGAACACTGAAGCTTTCTTT.

Points on this clonotype: At one end, the junction sequence differs from germline, possibly due to a read error. V usage is TRBV25-1 and J usage is TRBJ2-5; D uncertain. The germline CDR1 and CDR2 sequences are MGHDK and SYGVNS. There are 10 residues in the CDR3. The CDR3 region is CSAEAETQYF. CDR3 coding DNA: TGCAGTGCCGAGGCGGAGACCCAGTACTTC.

This CDR3 reads CASSGNSGGRGETQYF. CDR3 coding DNA: TGTGCCAGCAGTGGTAACTCGGGAGGCCGAGGGGAGACCCAGTACTTC. This chain uses TRBV2 with TRBJ2-5; 7 nucleotides line up with TRBD2. Trimming took 4 bases from V and 5 from J; bases not matched to a gene: 13. The germline CDR1 and CDR2 sequences are SNHLY and FYNNEI. The CDR3 spans 16 residues.

The V gene is TRBV12-3 or TRBV12-4, the J gene TRBJ1-1; the match to TRBD1 covers 7 bases. The CDR3 is 13 residues long. Trimming took 7 bases from V and 5 from J; bases not matched to a gene: 7. Here the CDR3 reads CASNRQGLTEAFF. CDR3 in DNA: TGTGCCAGCAACCGACAGGGTTTAACTGAAGCTTTCTTT.

About this clonotype: Possible read error: a much larger clone is one base away. The rearrangement joins TRBV10-3 to TRBJ1-5; unclear D gene. With 8 bases removed from V and 6 bases from J, the gap between germline ends came to 14 bases. Germline CDR1 and CDR2: ENHRY and SYGVKD. The CDR3 has 13 amino acids. This chain's CDR3 is CAIGSGVGQPQHF. The CDR3 nucleotides read TGTGCCATCGGTTCGGGTGTTGGTCAGCCCCAGCATTTT.